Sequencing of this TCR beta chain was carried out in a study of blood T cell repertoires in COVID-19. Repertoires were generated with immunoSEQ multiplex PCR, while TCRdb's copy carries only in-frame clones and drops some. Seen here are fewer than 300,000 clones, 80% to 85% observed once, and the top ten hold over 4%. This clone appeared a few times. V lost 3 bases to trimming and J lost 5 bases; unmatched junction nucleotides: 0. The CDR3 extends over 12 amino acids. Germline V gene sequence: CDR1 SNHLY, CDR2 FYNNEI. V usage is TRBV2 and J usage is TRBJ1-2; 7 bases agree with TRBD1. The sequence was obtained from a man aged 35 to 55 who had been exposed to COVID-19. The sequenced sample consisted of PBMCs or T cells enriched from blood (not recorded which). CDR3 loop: CASSDRGYGYTF. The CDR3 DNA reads TGTGCCAGCAGTGACAGGGGGTATGGCTACACCTTC.